These 7 T cell receptor beta chains share one sample of origin, sequenced in a study of T cell changes during pregnancy in multiple sclerosis. This table comes from immunoSEQ multiplex PCR, and its TCRdb copy is limited to in-frame clones, with some not included. The sample holds some 19,000 clones; about 87% are singletons and the top ten take 4.5% to 6.5%. The sequencing used CD8+ T cells from peripheral blood mononuclear cells, collected after pregnancy. These TCRs come from a female donor in good health, enrolled as a control in a pregnancy study.

The chain has TRBV4-3 and TRBJ2-1, with 10 nucleotides matching TRBD2. The V segment lost 0 bases and the J segment 4 bases; nucleotides outside the gene matches: 6. The CDR3 covers 17 residues. The germline gives CDR1 LGHNA, CDR2 YSLEER. CDR3 region: CASSQERSSGGYNEQFF. CDR3 in DNA: TGCGCCAGCAGCCAAGAGAGGTCTAGCGGGGGTTACAATGAGCAGTTCTTC.

This clone has more than one count but fewer than ten. This chain connects TRBV27 to TRBJ1-1; 9 nucleotides align to TRBD1. The germline CDR1 and CDR2 sequences are MNHEY and SMNVEV (reference sequence). The V and J ends lost 6 bases and 0 bases, in that order; junction bases with no gene match: 5. This CDR3 region has 15 residues. The CDR3 region is CASSRGQGMNTEAFF. The CDR3 nucleotides read TGTGCCAGCAGCCGTGGACAGGGGATGAACACTGAAGCTTTCTTT.

This rearrangement joins TRBV9 to TRBJ1-2, with 8 positions matching TRBD1. This CDR3 contains 14 residues. The V and J ends lost 4 bases and 5 bases, in that order; junction bases with no gene match: 7. From germline, CDR1 is SGDLS and CDR2 YYNGEE. For the CDR3, the DNA is TGTGCCAGCAGCCCTCGACAGGGGATATATGGCTACACCTTC. Amino acids: CASSPRQGIYGYTF. The whole variable domain, remainder taken from reference TRBV9 and TRBJ1-2, is DSGVTQTPKHLITATGQRVTLRCSPRSGDLSVYWYQQSLDQGLQFLIQYYNGEERAKGNILERFSAQQFPDLHSELNLSSLELGDSALYFCASSPRQGIYGYTFGSGTRLTVV.

This chain links TRBV13 with TRBJ2-7; D is perhaps TRBD2 (6 bases). Germline assignment: CDR1 PRHDT and CDR2 FYEKMQ (reference sequence). V lost 0 bases to trimming and J lost 6 bases, with 21 bases between them. The CDR3 covers 17 residues. The CDR3 bases are TGTGCCAGCAGCTTAGGATCGGGGGAAGTTTCGATCGGCGAGCAGTACTTC. Translating gives CASSLGSGEVSIGEQYF.

The chain has TRBV27 and TRBJ1-5; D not resolved. The CDR3 is made up of 15 amino acids. V was pared by 8 bases and J by 2 bases, with 16 bases between. The V gene's germline CDR1 is MNHEY and CDR2 SMNVEV (reference sequence). The CDR3 spells CASQVRGRGNQPQHF. The CDR3, as DNA: TGTGCCAGCCAGGTGCGGGGTAGGGGCAATCAGCCCCAGCATTTT.

The chain joins TRBV30 to TRBJ2-7; D may be TRBD2 (5 bases). Germline CDR1 reads GTSNPN; CDR2 reads SVGIG (reference sequence). This CDR3 contains 15 residues. Trimming removed 0 bases at V and 2 bases at J, with 14 bases between. The CDR3 DNA is TGTGCCTGGAGTGTTAGTCCTAGCTCCCCCTACGAGCAGTACTTC. Encoded protein: CAWSVSPSSPYEQYF.

This chain links TRBV4-3 with TRBJ1-1; TRBD1 matches at 7 bases. V was clipped by 3 bases and J by 0 bases; unmatched bases: 13. The CDR3 is made up of 18 amino acids. Germline lookup yields CDR1 LGHNA and CDR2 YSLEER. CDR3 bases: TGCGCCAGCAGCCATACAGCCGGACAGGAGCCTTTGAACACTGAAGCTTTCTTT. Residues: CASSHTAGQEPLNTEAFF.